The next 17 T cell receptor beta chains were all read from a single sample in a study of blood T cell repertoires in COVID-19. Produced via immunoSEQ multiplex PCR; TCRdb's table is partial and in-frame only. Seen here are 250,000 or so clones, around 84% observed once, and the top ten hold approximately 4%. Material for sequencing was peripheral blood. The receptors come from a man between 60 and 75 years old with acute or convalescent COVID-19.

The rearrangement uses TRBV19 and TRBJ2-2; TRBD1 matches at 8 bases. This CDR3 region has 14 residues. Germline V gene sequence: CDR1 LNHDA, CDR2 SQIVND (reference sequence). Trimming cost V 10 bases and J 6 bases; bases outside gene matches: 10. The CDR3 nucleotides read TGTGCCACCAGCCCCGGACAGGGTGCCGGGGAGCTGTTTTTT. This translates into CATSPGQGAGELFF.

The CDR3 DNA is TGCGCCAGCAGCTTGGGGACAACGCACTACTACAATGAGCAGTTCTTC. This gives the protein CASSLGTTHYYNEQFF. The chain employs TRBV5-1 and TRBJ2-1; D possibly corresponds to TRBD1 (5 bases). Germline assignment: CDR1 SGHRS and CDR2 YFSETQ. The CDR3 is made up of 16 amino acids. V lost 0 bases, J lost 3 bases, and 13 bases lay in between. The entire variable domain, with the rest obtained from reference TRBV5-1 and TRBJ2-1, is as follows: KAGVTQTPRYLIKTRGQQVTLSCSPISGHRSVSWYQQTPGQGLQFLFEYFSETQRNKGNFPGRFSGRQFSNSRSEMNVSTLELGDSALYLCASSLGTTHYYNEQFFGPGTRLTVL.

The J gene is TRBJ2-7, the V gene TRBV3-1 (or the pseudogene TRBV3-2); possibly TRBD2 for D (5 bases). The germline gives CDR1 LGHDT, CDR2 YNNKEL (reference sequence). The CDR3 sequence is 15 residues long. V lost 0 bases and J lost 1, with 10 bases in between. The CDR3 reads CASSQDVATSYEQYF. CDR3 DNA: TGTGCCAGCAGCCAAGACGTAGCGACTTCCTACGAGCAGTACTTC.

Here the CDR3 DNA reads TGTGCCAGCAGTTCCCTAGCCGGGGAGCTGTTTTTT. This codes for CASSSLAGELFF. The chain has TRBV6-5 and TRBJ2-2; D is unresolved. CDR3 size: 12 residues. Germline V gene lookup returns CDR1 MNHEY and CDR2 SVGAGI. Trimming cost V 4 bases and J 6 bases, with 6 bases left between them.

The chain couples TRBV6-5 to TRBJ2-1, with a weak D call TRBD1 (6 bases). CDR1 is MNHEY, CDR2 SVGAGI, per germline. V lost 10 bases and J lost 3, with 10 bases in between. The CDR3 has 12 residues. CDR3 in amino acids: CATRQVYNEQFF. CDR3 nucleotide sequence: TGTGCCACCCGACAGGTCTACAATGAGCAGTTCTTC.

This sequence joins TRBV9 and TRBJ1-6; D is perhaps TRBD1 (5 bases). The CDR3 covers 18 residues. The V gene lost 0 bases and the J gene lost 1 base, with 14 bases spanning the gap. From germline, CDR1 is SGDLS and CDR2 YYNGEE. The DNA of the CDR3 is TGTGCCAGCAGCGTAGCTAGGGGAAGTAGTTCCTATAATTCACCCCTCCACTTT. Its translation is CASSVARGSSSYNSPLHF.

CDR3 region: CASSPRGWTHGYTF. Written as DNA, the CDR3 is TGTGCCAGCAGCCCCCGGGGTTGGACGCATGGCTACACCTTC. The chain combines TRBV28 with TRBJ1-2; D gene unclear. Between the trimmed V and J ends, which lost 6 bases and 6 bases, there was a span of 17 bases. The CDR3 loop spans 14 amino acids. Germline CDR1 is MDHEN and CDR2 is SYDVKM.

The rearrangement uses TRBV4-1 and TRBJ2-2; 8 positions agree with TRBD2. Germline assignment: CDR1 MGHRA and CDR2 YSYEKL. This CDR3 is 20 amino acids long. Germline trimming cut 1 base from V and 5 bases from J; bases unmatched to any gene: 18. The CDR3 here is CASSQAPGLAINLGTGELFF. CDR3 in DNA: TGCGCCAGCAGCCAAGCCCCCGGACTAGCCATTAACCTCGGGACCGGGGAGCTGTTTTTT.

This rearrangement joins TRBV6-5 to TRBJ2-1; possible D gene TRBD2, 6 bases. V lost 0 bases and J lost 8, with 8 bases in between. This CDR3 contains 13 residues. Germline values: CDR1 MNHEY, CDR2 SVGAGI. The CDR3, as DNA: TGTGCCAGCAGTTACTCAGGAGGGCATGAGCAGTTCTTC. Translation gives CASSYSGGHEQFF.

V is TRBV5-1 and J is TRBJ1-1, with 7 bases that match TRBD1. J lost 5 bases, V lost 2 bases, and 12 bases had no gene match. The CDR3 is made up of 16 amino acids. Germline V gene sequence: CDR1 SGHRS, CDR2 YFSETQ. The CDR3 spells CASSLGTGVSRTEAFF. CDR3 bases: TGCGCCAGCAGCTTAGGAACAGGGGTCTCGAGGACTGAAGCTTTCTTT.

The gene calls are TRBV2 and TRBJ1-5; D is possibly TRBD1 (5 bases). The CDR3 is 16 amino acids. Germline loops: CDR1 SNHLY, CDR2 FYNNEI. Deletions cut 3 bases from V and 0 bases from J, with 12 bases between. In DNA, the CDR3 is TGTGCCAGCAGTGAGGAGGGGCGGATTAGCAATCAGCCCCAGCATTTT. Translation gives CASSEEGRISNQPQHF.

The J gene is TRBJ2-5, the V gene TRBV19; 7 bases fit TRBD1. The CDR3 is made up of 12 amino acids. Germline V lookup: CDR1 LNHDA, CDR2 SQIVND (reference sequence). With 10 bases clipped from V and 5 bases from J, the junction kept 7 bases outside the gene matches. The CDR3 sequence: CAKMTGPETQYF. The CDR3 coding sequence is TGTGCCAAGATGACAGGGCCCGAGACCCAGTACTTC.

The chain carries TRBV28 and TRBJ1-4; 7 nucleotides align to TRBD1. The CDR3 spans 14 residues. Germline V gene sequence: CDR1 MDHEN, CDR2 SYDVKM. J was trimmed by 5 bases and V by 4 bases; bases with no gene match: 4. The CDR3 here is CASSSGQRNEKLFF. The CDR3 bases are TGTGCCAGCAGTTCGGGACAGAGAAATGAAAAACTGTTTTTT.

The chain is built from TRBV28 and TRBJ1-5, with D unresolved. V gave up 3 bases and J gave up 1 base, with 7 bases separating them. This CDR3 contains 14 residues. Germline V gene sequence: CDR1 MDHEN, CDR2 SYDVKM. DNA for the CDR3: TGTGCCAGCAGTTTTTACAGAAGCAATCAGCCCCAGCATTTT. Translated: CASSFYRSNQPQHF.

V gene TRBV29-1 combines with J gene TRBJ2-1; 8 bases are shared with TRBD2. After removal of 4 bases from V and 1 base from J, the junction contained 3 bases not matched to a gene. CDR3 length: 14 amino acids. Germline V gives CDR1 SQVTM, CDR2 ANQGSEA. The CDR3 DNA reads TGCAGCGTTGGCGGGGGGCGTTCCTACAATGAGCAGTTCTTC. Translating gives CSVGGGRSYNEQFF.

This sequence joins TRBV29-1 and TRBJ2-1; D may be TRBD2 (6 bases). Germline CDR1 and CDR2: SQVTM and ANQGSEA. V lost 4 bases, J lost 9 bases, and 19 bases lay in between. This CDR3 is built from 14 residues. The chain's CDR3 is CSVGGDSRGSEQFF. The CDR3 nucleotides read TGCAGCGTTGGGGGGGACTCCCGTGGGAGTGAGCAGTTCTTC.

The gene calls are TRBV6-2 or TRBV6-3 and TRBJ2-7; weak D call: TRBD2 (6 bases). Per germline, CDR1 MNHEY and CDR2 SVGEGT. The CDR3 runs to 14 residues. Trimming stripped 2 bases from V and 5 bases from J, with 13 bases between. This chain's CDR3 is CASSYDTGRHEQYF. DNA for the CDR3: TGTGCCAGCAGTTACGATACGGGGAGGCACGAGCAGTACTTC.